The 30 T cell receptor beta chains given below trace back to one sample, sequenced in a study of blood T cell repertoires in COVID-19. Sequencing used immunoSEQ multiplex PCR; TCRdb keeps in-frame clones, though not all of them. The repertoire has fewer than 250,000 clones, roughly 90% of them found once; the top ten carry more than 12%. The sample was PBMCs or T cells enriched from blood (not recorded which). These receptors were taken from a man between 25 and 39 years old who had been exposed to COVID-19.

The rearrangement links TRBV10-2 to TRBJ1-6, with a tentative D call TRBD1 (6 bases). The V and J ends lost 2 bases and 6 bases respectively, with 11 bases between them. The CDR3 is made up of 15 amino acids. Looked up from germline, CDR1 is WSHSY and CDR2 is SAAADI. CDR3 amino acids: CASSERQGSNSPLHF. As DNA, the CDR3 is TGCGCCAGCAGTGAGAGGCAGGGGTCTAATTCACCCCTCCACTTT.

This chain connects TRBV7-2 to TRBJ1-2; D is unresolved. The CDR3 has 11 amino acids. V lost 2 bases and J lost 8, with 6 bases in between. Germline CDR1 and CDR2: SGHTA and FQGNSA. DNA of the CDR3: TGTGCCAGCAGCTTATATCCGGGCTACACCTTC. Protein: CASSLYPGYTF.

The gene calls are TRBV6-6 and TRBJ1-5, with TRBD1 matching over 7 bases. There are 15 residues in the CDR3. V shed 2 bases and J 4 bases; nucleotides not matched to a gene: 5. Germline values: CDR1 MNHNY, CDR2 SVGAGI (reference sequence). The CDR3 nucleotides are TGTGCCAGCAGTTACGATGGGACAGTTAATCAGCCCCAGCATTTT. Translation: CASSYDGTVNQPQHF.

This rearrangement joins TRBV27 to TRBJ2-7; tentatively, D is TRBD1 (6 bases). This CDR3 region has 15 residues. Germline CDR1 reads MNHEY; CDR2 reads SMNVEV (reference sequence). Deletions cut 3 bases from V and 2 bases from J, with 14 bases between. In DNA form, the CDR3 reads TGTGCCAGCAGTTTTGATAGGGGGAGCGCCTACGAGCAGTACTTC. Protein: CASSFDRGSAYEQYF.

Only one count was recorded for this clone. The rearrangement links TRBV2 to TRBJ2-7, with 9 bases aligning to TRBD2. Germline trimming cut 2 bases from V and 4 bases from J; bases unmatched to any gene: 6. CDR1 and CDR2 (germline): SNHLY, FYNNEI. The CDR3 consists of 15 residues. CDR3 bases: TGTGCCAGCAGTGAATCCAGCGGGGGGACGTACGAGCAGTACTTC. Its protein product is CASSESSGGTYEQYF.

The rearrangement joins TRBV6-5 to TRBJ2-7; no clear D gene. This CDR3 contains 14 residues. Germline loops: CDR1 MNHEY, CDR2 SVGAGI. Trimming took off 7 bases at V and 1 base at J, with 14 bases between the two ends. CDR3 amino acids: CASTGSSVSYEQYF. The CDR3 region has the DNA TGTGCCAGCACTGGTTCCTCGGTTTCCTACGAGCAGTACTTC.

The rearrangement joins TRBV3-1 (or the pseudogene TRBV3-2) to TRBJ1-2; TRBD1 aligns across 8 bases. The V segment lost 3 bases and the J segment 6 bases; nucleotides outside the gene matches: 6. CDR3 size: 14 residues. In germline, CDR1 is LGHDT, CDR2 YNNKEL (reference sequence). The CDR3, as DNA: TGTGCCAGCAGCCAGAGGACAGGGCGTAATGGCTACACCTTC. Residues: CASSQRTGRNGYTF.

CDR3 loop: CASSATATNTGELFF. The CDR3 region has the DNA TGTGCCAGCAGTGCGACAGCGACGAACACCGGGGAGCTGTTTTTT. The rearrangement uses TRBV6-4 and TRBJ2-2; perhaps TRBD1 as D (5 bases). Trimming left V 4 bases short and J 0 bases short, with 9 bases between. CDR3 length equals 15 residues. Germline V CDR1 and CDR2: MRHNA, SNTAGT.

V usage is TRBV4-2 and J usage is TRBJ2-3, with D hard to call. Germline V gives CDR1 LGHNA, CDR2 YNFKEQ. This CDR3 spans 15 amino acids. The V and J ends lost 0 bases and 0 bases respectively, with 7 bases between them. The CDR3, as DNA: TGTGCCAGCAGCCAAGAAAGAGATAGCACAGATACGCAGTATTTT. It yields the protein CASSQERDSTDTQYF.

The rearrangement joins TRBV13 to TRBJ2-3; a weak D match, TRBD1 (5 bases). The CDR3 runs 13 residues. Germline assignment: CDR1 PRHDT and CDR2 FYEKMQ (reference sequence). V was pared by 5 bases and J by 1 base, with 7 bases between. The CDR3, as DNA: TGTGCCAGCAGCAAGACAGGCACAGATACGCAGTATTTT. It codes for CASSKTGTDTQYF.

The V call is TRBV2, the J call TRBJ2-7; the match to TRBD2 covers 9 bases. The CDR3 spans 14 residues. Germline assignment: CDR1 SNHLY and CDR2 FYNNEI. The J segment lost 4 bases and the V segment lost 3 bases, leaving 4 bases of the junction unmatched. CDR3 in amino acids: CASSDSSGGYEQYF. CDR3 nucleotides: TGTGCCAGCAGTGATTCGAGCGGGGGGTACGAGCAGTACTTC.

The chain uses TRBV30 and TRBJ1-1; 9 nucleotides agree with TRBD1. Unmatched junction bases numbered 12, after V lost 3 bases and J lost 10 bases. The CDR3 contains 14 residues. CDR1 is GTSNPN and CDR2 is SVGIG in the germline V gene (reference sequence). The CDR3 DNA is TGTGCCTGGAGCGCCGGGACAGGGAGCGAGGGAGCTTTCTTT. This codes for CAWSAGTGSEGAFF.

The V and J genes are TRBV12-2 and TRBJ1-1; TRBD1 is the table's D call, not checked against the DNA. TRBV12-2 is given as a pseudogene. CDR3 length: 16 amino acids. DNA of the CDR3: TGTGCAAGTCGCTTTTCCGGGACAGGGTGGAACACTGAAGCTTTCTTT. Translated: CASRFSGTGWNTEAFF.

This chain joins TRBV7-2 and TRBJ1-4, with 8 bases fitting TRBD1. Unmatched junction bases numbered 6, after V lost 1 base and J lost 8 bases. CDR3 length: 15 amino acids. Looked up from germline, CDR1 is SGHTA and CDR2 is FQGNSA. The chain's CDR3 is CASSLGTGGGEKLFF. CDR3 bases: TGTGCCAGCAGCTTAGGTACAGGGGGAGGAGAAAAACTGTTTTTT.

Only one count was recorded for this clone. V usage is TRBV5-1 and J usage is TRBJ1-2; tentative D call: TRBD1 (6 bases). The V gene lost 4 bases and the J gene lost 4 bases, with 8 bases spanning the gap. Per the germline V gene, CDR1 is SGHRS and CDR2 is YFSETQ. This CDR3 has 12 residues. As DNA, the CDR3 is TGCGCCAGCAGCGTGGACAGCTATGGCTACACCTTC. This sequence encodes CASSVDSYGYTF.

This chain joins TRBV2 and TRBJ2-7; a possible D gene is TRBD2 (7 bases). CDR1 and CDR2 from the germline V gene are SNHLY and FYNNEI. The germline V and J ends were trimmed by 9 bases and 5 bases, with 17 bases remaining between them. The CDR3 is 13 residues long. CDR3 amino acids: CARGGRSLNEQYF. Written as DNA, the CDR3 is TGTGCCAGGGGGGGGCGTTCCCTAAACGAGCAGTACTTC.

This chain uses TRBV5-5 with TRBJ1-1, with 8 bases lining up with TRBD1. Germline lookup yields CDR1 SGHKS and CDR2 YYEKEE (reference sequence). This CDR3 is built from 15 residues. The V segment lost 3 bases and the J segment 1 base; nucleotides outside the gene matches: 5. The CDR3 loop is CASSSNRGTNTEAFF. CDR3 DNA sequence: TGTGCCAGCAGCTCAAACAGGGGGACGAACACTGAAGCTTTCTTT.

This clone was detected a few times. This chain connects TRBV9 to TRBJ1-5; D gene uncertain. Germline V CDR1 and CDR2: SGDLS, YYNGEE. V dropped 4 bases and J dropped 2 bases, with 10 bases sitting between them. This CDR3 has 14 residues. CDR3 sequence: CASSREAGNQPQHF. CDR3 DNA sequence: TGTGCCAGCAGCCGGGAGGCGGGCAATCAGCCCCAGCATTTT.

This rearrangement joins TRBV3-1 (or the pseudogene TRBV3-2) to TRBJ2-3; 7 bases are a match to TRBD2. CDR1 LGHDT and CDR2 YNNKEL come from the germline V gene (reference sequence). Trimming took 4 bases from V and 6 from J; bases not matched to a gene: 22. This CDR3 has 19 residues. The DNA for the CDR3 is TGTGCCAGCAGCCCCCGTTCGGGGCTAGCGGTTACCCAGGCGGATACGCAGTATTTT. Translated: CASSPRSGLAVTQADTQYF.

On this clone: One end of the junction does not line up with germline, which may come from a read error. The chain carries TRBV12-5 and TRBJ2-3; TRBD1 matches at 7 bases. The V gene's germline CDR1 is LGHNT and CDR2 FRNRAP. The CDR3 is 16 residues long. This CDR3 reads CACGWISGQSTDTQYF. DNA of the CDR3: TGTGCTTGTGGGTGGATTTCGGGACAGAGCACAGATACGCAGTATTTT.

This chain uses TRBV20-1 with TRBJ2-7, with TRBD2 as a possible D gene (5 bases). Germline CDR1 and CDR2: DFQATT and SNEGSKA (reference sequence). This CDR3 comprises 11 residues. The V and J ends lost 8 bases and 7 bases respectively, with 15 bases between them. The CDR3 nucleotides read TGCAGTCCAACCAGAGGCGGGGAGCAGTACTTC. It encodes CSPTRGGEQYF.

CDR3 bases: TGTGCCAGCAACAGGGGGCGCAATTCACCCCTCCACTTT. Amino acid sequence: CASNRGRNSPLHF. The rearrangement uses TRBV2 and TRBJ1-6, with 9 bases that match TRBD1. The CDR3 loop spans 13 amino acids. Per the germline V gene, CDR1 is SNHLY and CDR2 is FYNNEI. V shed 7 bases and J 7 bases; nucleotides not matched to a gene: 2.

The V gene is TRBV5-5, the J gene TRBJ2-7, with TRBD1 matching over 10 bases. In germline, CDR1 is SGHKS, CDR2 YYEKEE (reference sequence). CDR3 length equals 15 residues. Germline trimming cut 4 bases from V and 3 bases from J; bases unmatched to any gene: 7. The CDR3 sequence: CASSLGRTGGYEQYF. Here the CDR3 DNA reads TGTGCCAGCAGCCTAGGCAGGACAGGGGGCTACGAGCAGTACTTC. Together with reference TRBV5-5 and TRBJ2-7, the CDR3 gives the full variable domain: DAGVTQSPTHLIKTRGQQVTLRCSPISGHKSVSWYQQVLGQGPQFIFQYYEKEERGRGNFPDRFSARQFPNYSSELNVNALLLGDSALYLCASSLGRTGGYEQYFGPGTRLTVT.

This clone occurred once. The chain joins TRBV2 to TRBJ1-2, with unresolved D. Trimming cost V 10 bases and J 1 base, with 7 bases left between them. The CDR3 is 11 amino acids. Germline V gene lookup returns CDR1 SNHLY and CDR2 FYNNEI. The DNA of the CDR3 is TGTGCCACCTACAGTAACTATGGCTACACCTTC. Protein sequence: CATYSNYGYTF.

The chain is built from TRBV5-4 and TRBJ2-2, with 8 bases matching TRBD2. This CDR3 comprises 15 residues. The germline gives CDR1 SGHNT, CDR2 YYREEE (reference sequence). V shed 1 base and J 1 base; nucleotides not matched to a gene: 0. The CDR3 loop is CASSLLAGNTGELFF. DNA of the CDR3: TGTGCCAGCAGCTTGCTAGCGGGGAACACCGGGGAGCTGTTTTTT.

The chain couples TRBV18 to TRBJ1-4, with 8 bases that match TRBD1. CDR3 size: 17 residues. The V segment lost 3 bases and the J segment 2 bases; nucleotides outside the gene matches: 8. Germline V gene data show CDR1 as KGHSH and CDR2 as LQKENI. The CDR3 here is CASSPATGDSTNEKLFF. DNA of the CDR3: TGTGCCAGCTCACCGGCGACAGGGGACTCTACTAATGAAAAACTGTTTTTT.

V gene TRBV9 combines with J gene TRBJ1-1, with 8 positions matching TRBD1. J gave up 9 bases and V 0 bases, and 10 bases lay outside the gene matches. Germline CDR1 and CDR2: SGDLS and YYNGEE. The CDR3 is made up of 15 amino acids. The CDR3 DNA follows: TGTGCCAGCAGCGTAGTGGGTCAGGGGGCGAGTAAAGCTTTCTTT. Residues: CASSVVGQGASKAFF.

The genes are TRBV7-7 and TRBJ1-1; TRBD1 might be the D (5 bases). Trimming cost V 5 bases and J 0 bases, with 13 bases left between them. The CDR3 has 15 amino acids. Germline V gene lookup returns CDR1 SSHAT and CDR2 FNYEAQ (reference sequence). The CDR3 coding sequence is TGTGCCAGCAGCCACCTCAGGGAAATGAACACTGAAGCTTTCTTT. Amino acids: CASSHLREMNTEAFF. The complete variable domain, with remaining parts taken from reference TRBV7-7 and TRBJ1-1, reads GAGVSQSPRYKVTKRGQDVTLRCDPISSHATLYWYQQALGQGPEFLTYFNYEAQPDKSGLPSDRFSAERPEGSISTLTIQRTEQRDSAMYRCASSHLREMNTEAFFGQGTRLTVV.

The J gene is TRBJ2-2, the V gene TRBV18; D gene unclear. Deletions cut 5 bases from V and 1 base from J, with 5 bases between. This CDR3 contains 13 residues. Per germline, CDR1 KGHSH and CDR2 LQKENI. Here the CDR3 reads CASSEQNTGELFF. CDR3 coding DNA: TGTGCCAGCTCAGAACAGAACACCGGGGAGCTGTTTTTT.

The chain employs TRBV19 and TRBJ2-1; 7 bases line up with TRBD1. The CDR3 consists of 14 residues. The J segment lost 4 bases and the V segment lost 7 bases, leaving 7 bases of the junction unmatched. The V gene's germline CDR1 is LNHDA and CDR2 SQIVND (reference sequence). CDR3 protein: CASTSGQLYNEQFF. In DNA, the CDR3 is TGTGCCAGTACCTCGGGACAGTTATACAATGAGCAGTTCTTC.